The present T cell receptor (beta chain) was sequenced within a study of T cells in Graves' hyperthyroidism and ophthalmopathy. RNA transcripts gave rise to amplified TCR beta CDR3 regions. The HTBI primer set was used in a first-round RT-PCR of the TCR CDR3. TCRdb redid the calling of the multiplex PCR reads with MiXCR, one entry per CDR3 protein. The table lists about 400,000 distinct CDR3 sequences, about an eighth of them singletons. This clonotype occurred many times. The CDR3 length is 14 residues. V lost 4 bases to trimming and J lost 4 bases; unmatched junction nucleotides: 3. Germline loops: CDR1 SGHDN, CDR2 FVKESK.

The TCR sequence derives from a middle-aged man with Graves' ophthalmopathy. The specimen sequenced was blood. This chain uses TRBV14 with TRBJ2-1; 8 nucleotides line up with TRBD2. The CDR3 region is CASSPAGEYNEQFF. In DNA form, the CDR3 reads TGTGCCAGCAGCCCAGCGGGAGAATACAATGAGCAGTTCTTC.